The text below deals with one T cell receptor beta chain. Its antigen is undetermined. These data originate in a study of T cell responses to AZD1222 COVID-19 vaccine. Study conclusions and caveats: Without day 14 samples, only post-peak T cell repertoires were studied. Mostly white British, mostly female donors; authors suggested clonal diversity may be underestimated. Spike was spanned by vaccine-associated CD4 TCRs, with dominance at 160-218 and 743-854. Spike-specific TCR breadth and depth went up after people got two AZD1222 doses.

Repertoires were generated with immunoSEQ multiplex PCR, while TCRdb's copy carries only in-frame clones and drops some. This sample carries approximately 200,000 clones, 87% of them seen once, and the ten largest clones take about 3%. The ends were cut back, 1 base at V and 3 bases at J, with 11 bases in the middle. This CDR3 is 14 amino acids long. Germline V gives CDR1 SQVTM, CDR2 ANQGSEA. The sequencing here drew on peripheral blood, taken on day 0 of MenACWY control vaccination. The chain joins TRBV29-1 to TRBJ2-3; D is possibly TRBD2 (6 bases). This receptor was obtained from an adult in good health. CDR3 in amino acids: CSVEVGGWTDTQYF. The CDR3 DNA sequence: TGCAGCGTTGAAGTCGGGGGATGGACAGATACGCAGTATTTT.